This T cell receptor beta chain was sequenced for a study of T cell changes during pregnancy in multiple sclerosis. Assay: immunoSEQ multiplex PCR; the TCRdb copy retains only in-frame clones and omits some. The sample shows approximately 130,000 clones, about 95% of them seen only once. Per germline, CDR1 MDHEN and CDR2 SYDVKM. V was shortened by 3 bases and J by 5 bases, with 11 bases between the two germline ends. The CDR3 is made up of 14 amino acids. The receptor comes from a female donor with multiple sclerosis, enrolled in a pregnancy study. The rearrangement links TRBV28 to TRBJ1-5; perhaps TRBD1 as D (6 bases). The source material was peripheral blood, sampled after pregnancy. CDR3 loop: CASSLGKGDQPQHF. The DNA for the CDR3 is TGTGCCAGCAGTTTGGGAAAGGGGGATCAGCCCCAGCATTTT.